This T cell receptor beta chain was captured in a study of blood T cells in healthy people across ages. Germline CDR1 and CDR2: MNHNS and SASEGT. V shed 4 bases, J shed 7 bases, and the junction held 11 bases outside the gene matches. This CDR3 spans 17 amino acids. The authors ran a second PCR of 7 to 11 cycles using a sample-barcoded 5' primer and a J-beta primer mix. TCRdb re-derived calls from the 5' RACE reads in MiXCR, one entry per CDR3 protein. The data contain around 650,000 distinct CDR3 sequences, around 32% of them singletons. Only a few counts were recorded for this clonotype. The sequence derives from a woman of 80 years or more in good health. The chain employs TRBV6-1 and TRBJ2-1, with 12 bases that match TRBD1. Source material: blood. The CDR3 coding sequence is TGTGCCAGCAGTGCTCATGGGGGGACAGGGGGCTGGAATGAGCAGTTCTTC. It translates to CASSAHGGTGGWNEQFF.